This is a list of T cell receptor beta chains from one sample in a study of tumour-infiltrating T cells in Burkitt lymphoma. Clones were sequenced by immunoSEQ multiplex PCR, and TCRdb holds only the in-frame ones, with some missing. This sample has about 50,000 clones, with 30% to 40% found just once. Input material: tumor tissue. The receptors derive from a human donor with Burkitt lymphoma. Each CDR3 is given with its conserved first and last residue. A D gene is named only where the DNA matches it firmly. Expanded clones are given a class, and other clones once, few, many or no size at all.

size | length | J | V | D | DNA | CDR3
- | 15 | TRBJ2-3 | TRBV7-6 | TRBD2 | TGTGCCAGCAGCTTTAGCGGGGGATCGGGAGATACGCAGTATTTT | CASSFSGGSGDTQYF
few | 15 | TRBJ1-6 | TRBV27 | - | TGTGCCAGCAGTTTAGTGGGGAGGGCTGACTCACCCCTCCACTTT | CASSLVGRADSPLHF
- | 13 | TRBJ2-5 | TRBV29-1 | - | TGCAGCGTTGAAGATGGCGCGAGTGAGACCCAGTACTTC | CSVEDGASETQYF
- | 14 | TRBJ2-3 | TRBV9 | - | TGTGCCAGCAGCGTTAGCACGAGCACAGATACGCAGTATTTT | CASSVSTSTDTQYF
- | 13 | TRBJ2-1 | TRBV19 | - | TGTGCCAGTAGTAAACAGGGATACAATGAGCAGTTCTTC | CASSKQGYNEQFF
- | 16 | TRBJ2-3 | TRBV7-3 | - | TGTGCCAGCAGCTTATTGGGCGGTCCTAGCACAGATACGCAGTATTTT | CASSLLGGPSTDTQYF
- | 15 | TRBJ1-2 | TRBV5-6 | TRBD1 | TGTGCCAGCAGCCCCACCCCACAGGGGGACTATGGCTACACCTTC | CASSPTPQGDYGYTF
- | 14 | TRBJ1-2 | TRBV7-2 | TRBD1 | TGTGCCAGCAGCATCGACAGGGTTCTCTATGGCTACACCTTC | CASSIDRVLYGYTF
- | 12 | TRBJ1-1 | TRBV11-1 | - | TGTGCCAGCAGCTTAGCGGGAGGGCGTGCTTTCTTT | CASSLAGGRAFF
- | 13 | TRBJ1-1 | TRBV18 | - | TGTGCCAGCTCACCCGGGTTGAACACTGAAGCTTTCTTT | CASSPGLNTEAFF
- | 16 | TRBJ2-7 | TRBV6-6 | - | TGTGCCAGCAGTTACTCGTCATGGGGGGGCGGATACGAGCAGTACTTC | CASSYSSWGGGYEQYF
- | 13 | TRBJ2-3 | TRBV18 | - | TGTGCCAGCTCACGGGTGGGAGGAGATACGCAGTATTTT | CASSRVGGDTQYF
few | 14 | TRBJ2-5 | TRBV5-5 | - | TGTGCCAGCAGCGGAAACCGGGGCCAAGAGACCCAGTACTTC | CASSGNRGQETQYF
few | 12 | TRBJ1-2 | TRBV30 | TRBD1 | TGTGCCTGGAGTATCACAGGGGCGGTCTACACCTTC | CAWSITGAVYTF
few | 13 | TRBJ1-2 | TRBV7-9 | - | TGTGCCAGCAGCTTAGAGGCAGGGTATGGCTACACCTTC | CASSLEAGYGYTF
few | 14 | TRBJ1-1 | TRBV5-1 | - | TGCGCCAGCAGCTTGGAGACAGCTAACACTGAAGCTTTCTTT | CASSLETANTEAFF
few | 15 | TRBJ2-1 | TRBV5-4 | TRBD1 | TGTGCCAGCAGCTTGTCAGGGGGATCCTACAATGAGCAGTTCTTC | CASSLSGGSYNEQFF
few | 16 | TRBJ1-5 | TRBV19 | TRBD1 | TGTGCCAGTAGTATGGGAGGGGGCGGTAGCAATCAGCCCCAGCATTTT | CASSMGGGGSNQPQHF
- | 14 | TRBJ2-7 | TRBV13 | TRBD1 | TGTGCCAGCAGCCGCGGGGGACAGGGATTCGAGCAGTACTTC | CASSRGGQGFEQYF
few | 12 | TRBJ1-1 | TRBV29-1 | TRBD1 | TGCAGCGTCGAAACAGGGGCCACTGAAGCTTTCTTT | CSVETGATEAFF
- | 15 | TRBJ1-1 | TRBV5-1 | - | TGCGCCAGCAGCCCGTTGGGGTCCCAGAACACTGAAGCTTTCTTT | CASSPLGSQNTEAFF
- | 12 | TRBJ2-5 | TRBV7-6 | - | TGTGCCAGCAGCTTAGATCGGGAGACCCAGTACTTC | CASSLDRETQYF
- | 16 | TRBJ2-5 | TRBV18 | TRBD1 | TGTGCCAGCTCACCAAATAAGGGACAGGGGGAAGAGACCCAGTACTTC | CASSPNKGQGEETQYF
- | 13 | TRBJ2-7 | TRBV28 | - | TGTGCCAGCAGTTTCCCCGAGGGCCACGAGCAGTACTTC | CASSFPEGHEQYF
- | 15 | TRBJ1-6 | TRBV18 | TRBD1 | TGTGCCAGCTCAGGTTCTTGGACAGGGGATTCACCCCTCCACTTT | CASSGSWTGDSPLHF
few | 13 | TRBJ1-1 | TRBV2 | - | TGTGCCAGCAGTGCGGAGGTCCACACTGAAGCTTTCTTT | CASSAEVHTEAFF
- | 14 | TRBJ1-5 | TRBV7-2 | TRBD1 | TGTGCCAGCAGCTCCGGGACAGGGGTTCAGCCCCAGCATTTT | CASSSGTGVQPQHF
- | 16 | TRBJ1-5 | TRBV10-3 | - | TGTGCCATCAGTGAGTCGGACAGATATAGCAATCAGCCCCAGCATTTT | CAISESDRYSNQPQHF
- | 11 | TRBJ1-3 | TRBV15 | - | TGTGCCACCAGCCAGCAGGACACCATATATTTT | CATSQQDTIYF
few | 17 | TRBJ2-7 | TRBV9 | TRBD1 | TGTGCCAGCAGCGCCCCGAAGAGCGGGACAGGGCCCTACGAGCAGTACTTC | CASSAPKSGTGPYEQYF
few | 15 | TRBJ2-6 | TRBV5-1 | - | TGCGCCAGCAGCTTAGGTCCTACTGGGGCCAACGTCCTGACTTTC | CASSLGPTGANVLTF
few | 16 | TRBJ1-2 | TRBV7-2 | - | TGTGCCAGCAGCCCAGGAGGGATTATAGGAAACTATGGCTACACCTTC | CASSPGGIIGNYGYTF
- | 15 | TRBJ2-6 | TRBV13 | - | TGTGCCAGCAGCTTAGGTTCCTCTGGGGCCAACGTCCTGACTTTC | CASSLGSSGANVLTF
- | 10 | TRBJ2-3 | TRBV20-1 | - | TGCAGTGCTAGAGAGCCTACGCAGTATTTT | CSAREPTQYF
few | 12 | TRBJ1-3 | TRBV2 | - | TGTGCCAGCATAGGCTCTGGAAACACCATATATTTT | CASIGSGNTIYF
few | 18 | TRBJ1-1 | TRBV29-1 | TRBD1 | TGCAGCGCCCTAGTCGTATGGGGGACAGGGGAGGTGAACACTGAAGCTTTCTTT | CSALVVWGTGEVNTEAFF
- | 16 | TRBJ2-3 | TRBV5-4 | TRBD2 | TGTGCCAGCAGCGGTGGACTAGCTGGGACGAAAGATACGCAGTATTTT | CASSGGLAGTKDTQYF
- | 15 | TRBJ1-1 | TRBV5-1 | - | TGCGCCAGCAGCTTGGTGAGCGGGGTGAACACTGAAGCTTTCTTT | CASSLVSGVNTEAFF
- | 14 | TRBJ2-7 | TRBV7-2 | TRBD1 | TGTGCCAGCAGCCTGGGGACAGCGGCGTACGAGCAGTACTTC | CASSLGTAAYEQYF